Listed here are 10 T cell receptor beta chains from one sample, sequenced in a study of blood T cell repertoires in COVID-19. Data came from immunoSEQ multiplex PCR; TCRdb stores just in-frame clones and leaves some out. The sample holds roughly 160,000 clones, 85% to 90% seen once. Sequenced input: peripheral blood. Receptors were obtained from a man aged 50 or older who had recovered from COVID-19.

This clone was detected once. V usage is TRBV9 and J usage is TRBJ1-1; no clear D. This CDR3 spans 15 amino acids. The germline V gene encodes CDR1 SGDLS and CDR2 YYNGEE. Trimming removed 0 bases at V and 7 bases at J, with 16 bases between. This CDR3 is CASSVGSYGGGEAFF. Here the CDR3 DNA reads TGTGCCAGCAGCGTAGGATCATACGGTGGAGGTGAAGCTTTCTTT.

The chain carries TRBV2 and TRBJ2-1, with D maybe TRBD2 (6 bases). Germline CDR1 is SNHLY and CDR2 is FYNNEI. Between the trimmed V and J ends, which lost 7 bases and 8 bases, there was a span of 15 bases. The CDR3 has 13 residues. The DNA of the CDR3 is TGTGCCAGCACATTCGGGACTTTTTATGAGCAGTTCTTC. Translation gives CASTFGTFYEQFF.

The gene calls are TRBV10-1 and TRBJ2-3, with D perhaps TRBD1 (7 bases). Trimming stripped 5 bases from V and 4 bases from J, with 16 bases between. The germline CDR1 and CDR2 sequences are WNHNN and SYGVQD (reference sequence). CDR3 length: 15 residues. The CDR3, as DNA: TGCGCCAGCAGTTCGGGCAGGGGGGCCGCAGATACGCAGTATTTT. As protein: CASSSGRGAADTQYF.

The genes are TRBV4-3 and TRBJ2-2; 9 bases align to TRBD1. The CDR3 covers 15 residues. The germline V gene encodes CDR1 LGHNA and CDR2 YSLEER. Trimming cost V 3 bases and J 4 bases; bases outside gene matches: 3. The CDR3 loop reads CASSQGGQGTGELFF. The CDR3 coding sequence is TGCGCCAGCAGCCAGGGGGGACAGGGCACCGGGGAGCTGTTTTTT.

The CDR3 here is CATSEWRDRQETQYF. The CDR3 bases are TGTGCCACCAGTGAATGGAGGGACAGACAAGAGACCCAGTACTTC. V is TRBV24-1 and J is TRBJ2-5; possibly TRBD1 for D (7 bases). The germline V gene has CDR1 KGHDR and CDR2 SFDVKD. V lost 4 bases to trimming and J lost 2 bases, with 13 bases between them. This CDR3 has 15 residues.

This chain connects TRBV6-5 to TRBJ2-3; TRBD2 is a possible D gene (5 bases). The CDR3 extends over 15 amino acids. Germline V gene lookup returns CDR1 MNHEY and CDR2 SVGAGI. The CDR3 region has the DNA TGTGACTTCGGGCTAGCAAGTGCTAGCACAGATACGCAGTATTTT. This translates into CDFGLASASTDTQYF.

V is TRBV7-9 and J is TRBJ2-7, with D tentatively TRBD1 (5 bases). Trimming took off 4 bases at V and 6 bases at J, with 13 bases between the two ends. The CDR3 has 13 amino acids. The V gene's germline CDR1 is SEHNR and CDR2 FQNEAQ (reference sequence). Written as DNA, the CDR3 is TGTGCCAGCAGCTCGACAGTGATTAGCGAGCAGTACTTC. Translation gives CASSSTVISEQYF.

The rearrangement links TRBV18 to TRBJ2-3, with D maybe TRBD2 (5 bases). The V and J ends lost 3 bases and 6 bases respectively, with 7 bases between them. CDR3 length: 12 amino acids. Germline V gene sequence: CDR1 KGHSH, CDR2 LQKENI. The CDR3 DNA follows: TGTGCCAGCTCACCGGTAGCGGATACGCAGTATTTT. Translating it yields CASSPVADTQYF.

This chain uses TRBV9 with TRBJ2-5; 8 positions agree with TRBD2. J gave up 1 base and V 0 bases, and 5 bases lay outside the gene matches. The V gene's germline CDR1 is SGDLS and CDR2 YYNGEE. The CDR3 extends over 16 amino acids. CDR3 in amino acids: CASSVGGREGQETQYF. The CDR3, as DNA: TGTGCCAGCAGCGTAGGGGGCCGGGAGGGCCAAGAGACCCAGTACTTC.

This clone was observed once. The chain combines TRBV7-8 with TRBJ2-5; TRBD2 is a possible D gene (6 bases). Trimming removed 1 base from V and 2 bases from J, with 14 bases in between. Germline assignment: CDR1 SGHVS and CDR2 FQNEAQ. CDR3 size: 16 residues. This chain's CDR3 is CASSLGAGRYQETQYF. The CDR3 DNA is TGTGCCAGCAGCTTAGGCGCGGGACGGTATCAAGAGACCCAGTACTTC.